The next 21 T cell receptor beta chains were all read from a single sample in a study of cytomegalovirus exposure and HLA in healthy donors. PCR used 60 Vbeta primers and 13 Jbeta primers. Profiled with immunoSEQ multiplex PCR; TCRdb holds only in-frame clones, not every one. Of 120,000 or so clones listed, 80% were seen once; the top ten hold 1%. Sample: PBMCs. These receptor sequences come from a man between 35 and 55 years old in good health and CMV-seronegative.

The chain couples TRBV15 to TRBJ2-3; 7 nucleotides match TRBD2. The CDR3 sequence is 16 residues long. V lost 0 bases to trimming and J lost 1 base; unmatched junction nucleotides: 4. The germline V gene has CDR1 LNHNV and CDR2 YYDKDF (reference sequence). CDR3 nucleotide sequence: TGTGCCACCAGCAGAGATCGGCTAGCGGGCACAGATACGCAGTATTTT. Amino acid sequence: CATSRDRLAGTDTQYF.

This chain links TRBV28 with TRBJ2-4; 10 bases agree with TRBD1. After removal of 3 bases from V and 8 bases from J, the junction contained 4 bases not matched to a gene. The CDR3 length is 14 residues. Germline V lookup: CDR1 MDHEN, CDR2 SYDVKM. In DNA, the CDR3 is TGTGCCAGCAGTTTGGGCGGGACAGGGGACATTCAGTACTTC. It encodes CASSLGGTGDIQYF. Complete variable domain (other parts from reference TRBV28 and TRBJ2-4): DVKVTQSSRYLVKRTGEKVFLECVQDMDHENMFWYRQDPGLGLRLIYFSYDVKMKEKGDIPEGYSVSREKKERFSLILESASTNQTSMYLCASSLGGTGDIQYFGAGTRLSVL.

The chain is built from TRBV2 and TRBJ1-5; tentative D call: TRBD1 (6 bases). The CDR3 is 13 amino acids. V was trimmed by 2 bases and J by 9 bases, leaving 11 bases between them. CDR1 and CDR2 from the germline V gene are SNHLY and FYNNEI. CDR3 sequence (DNA): TGTGCCAGCAGTGAATCAGGGGTGACGCCCCAGCATTTT. This sequence encodes CASSESGVTPQHF.

As to this clone: A read error may produce the germline difference seen at one junction end. The chain carries TRBV10-3 and TRBJ1-1; D may be TRBD1 (5 bases). The length of the CDR3 is 11 residues. Looked up from germline, CDR1 is ENHRY and CDR2 is SYGVKD. CDR3 bases: TGCCCGCAGGGCCGGAACACTGAAGCTTTCTTT. Its translation: CPQGRNTEAFF.

This chain uses TRBV5-6 with TRBJ1-5; D may be TRBD1 (5 bases). Germline V lookup: CDR1 SGHDT, CDR2 YYEEEE. V was shortened by 0 bases and J by 2 bases, with 12 bases between the two germline ends. The CDR3 covers 16 residues. The CDR3 region has the DNA TGTGCCAGCAGCTTGGACCGCGGCAGGGGCAATCAGCCCCAGCATTTT. Its translation is CASSLDRGRGNQPQHF. The full variable domain, completed using reference TRBV5-6 and TRBJ1-5, is DAGVTQSPTHLIKTRGQQVTLRCSPKSGHDTVSWYQQALGQGPQFIFQYYEEEERQRGNFPDRFSGHQFPNYSSELNVNALLLGDSALYLCASSLDRGRGNQPQHFGDGTRLSIL.

This chain links TRBV5-1 with TRBJ2-3, with D possibly being TRBD1 (5 bases). With 3 bases removed from V and 6 bases from J, the gap between germline ends came to 14 bases. The CDR3 has 14 residues. CDR1 SGHRS and CDR2 YFSETQ come from the germline V gene. The CDR3 bases are TGCGCCAGCAGCTCTCAGGGTTCGCAGGATACGCAGTATTTT. It specifies CASSSQGSQDTQYF.

This chain uses TRBV6-1 with TRBJ2-5; D might be TRBD1 (6 bases). This CDR3 is 15 amino acids long. The V and J ends lost 2 bases and 6 bases respectively, with 16 bases between them. CDR1 and CDR2 from the germline V gene are MNHNS and SASEGT. The CDR3 coding sequence is TGTGCCAGCAGTGAATATGTAGAGGGGACAAAGACCCAGTACTTC. Translation: CASSEYVEGTKTQYF.

This chain connects TRBV10-2 to TRBJ2-5; 8 bases are a match to TRBD2. V lost 2 bases and J lost 4; bases outside the gene matches: 6. The length of the CDR3 is 15 residues. Germline CDR1 is WSHSY and CDR2 is SAAADI. The CDR3 coding sequence is TGCGCCAGCAGTGAGCAGCTAGCGGGTCCAGAGACCCAGTACTTC. It encodes CASSEQLAGPETQYF.

As for this clone: The same CDR3 also results from other DNA sequences found in this sample. The chain employs TRBV6-5 and TRBJ2-7, with D possibly being TRBD2 (5 bases). Germline V gene sequence: CDR1 MNHEY, CDR2 SVGAGI. The V and J ends lost 0 bases and 3 bases respectively, with 12 bases between them. The CDR3 totals 15 residues. The CDR3 reads CASSYSRGDLYEQYF. CDR3 coding DNA: TGTGCCAGCAGTTACTCCCGGGGAGACCTCTACGAGCAGTACTTC.

The chain employs TRBV28 and TRBJ1-2; 7 bases line up with TRBD1. The CDR3 has 13 amino acids. V lost 4 bases, J lost 4 bases, and 3 bases stayed unmatched. Germline lookup yields CDR1 MDHEN and CDR2 SYDVKM. The CDR3 DNA sequence: TGTGCCAGCAGTTCCGGGACAGCCTATGGCTACACCTTC. Encoded protein: CASSSGTAYGYTF.

This clone was seen a few times. This chain uses TRBV5-1 with TRBJ2-3; D perhaps matches TRBD1 (7 bases). The CDR3 is 16 amino acids. Germline loops: CDR1 SGHRS, CDR2 YFSETQ. V lost 1 base and J lost 0, with 12 bases in between. In nucleotides, the CDR3 is TGCGCCAGCAGCTTGCAGGGGGGAGTGAGCACAGATACGCAGTATTTT. Its translation: CASSLQGGVSTDTQYF.

This clone was counted only a few times. J is TRBJ1-2 and V is TRBV28; D uncertain. The CDR3 is made up of 14 amino acids. Deletions cut 3 bases from V and 0 bases from J, with 8 bases between. The germline gives CDR1 MDHEN, CDR2 SYDVKM. This CDR3 is CASSLSGSNYGYTF. In nucleotides, the CDR3 is TGTGCCAGCAGTTTGAGCGGTTCTAACTATGGCTACACCTTC.

The chain couples TRBV7-2 to TRBJ2-7, with 9 bases identical to TRBD1. CDR3 size: 16 residues. Germline V CDR1 and CDR2: SGHTA, FQGNSA. Unmatched junction bases numbered 8, after V lost 5 bases and J lost 0 bases. This CDR3 is CASSPQGAGNSYEQYF. CDR3 DNA: TGTGCCAGCAGCCCACAGGGGGCAGGTAACTCCTACGAGCAGTACTTC.

The genes are TRBV27 and TRBJ2-7, with 7 nucleotides matching TRBD2. Germline V lookup: CDR1 MNHEY, CDR2 SMNVEV (reference sequence). CDR3 length: 12 amino acids. V lost 3 bases and J lost 7; bases outside the gene matches: 3. In DNA form, the CDR3 reads TGTGCCAGCAGTTTCAGGGAGGGAGAGCAGTACTTC. This encodes CASSFREGEQYF.

A few counts support this clone. At one end, the junction sequence differs from germline, possibly due to a read error. This sequence joins TRBV5-4 and TRBJ2-7, with D perhaps given as TRBD1 or TRBD2 (5 bases each). Germline lookup yields CDR1 SGHNT and CDR2 YYREEE (reference sequence). This CDR3 region has 11 residues. This CDR3 is CACSLRGEQYF. DNA for the CDR3: TGTGCCTGCAGCTTGAGGGGCGAGCAGTACTTC.

In its sample, this clone was seen a few times. The chain uses TRBV5-1 and TRBJ2-5, with 12 bases fitting TRBD1. The DNA end is a closer match to TRBJ2-7, so the J assignment may be wrong. The CDR3 has 16 amino acids. Germline CDR1 is SGHRS and CDR2 is YFSETQ. The CDR3 sequence: CASSLAWDRGLYEQYF. In nucleotides, the CDR3 is TGCGCCAGCAGCTTGGCTTGGGACAGGGGGCTATACGAGCAGTACTTC.

The J gene is TRBJ2-1, the V gene TRBV21-1; the D call in the table, TRBD2, was not verified against the DNA. TRBV21-1 has pseudogene status. The CDR3 length is 14 residues. CDR3 residues: CATPSGNLGVEQFF. CDR3 DNA: TGTGCCACTCCAAGCGGGAACCTTGGGGTTGAGCAGTTCTTC.

The chain is built from TRBV7-9 and TRBJ1-6; a possible D gene is TRBD1 (6 bases). Germline CDR1 is SEHNR and CDR2 is FQNEAQ (reference sequence). This CDR3 contains 15 residues. Trimming stripped 5 bases from V and 7 bases from J, with 15 bases between. CDR3 bases: TGTGCCAGCAGCCCTCGACAGGCCTCCAATTCACCCCTCCACTTT. Protein sequence: CASSPRQASNSPLHF.

CDR3 nucleotides: TGTGCCAGCAGAATACAGCAGGGGGCGCCGAGTGAAGCTTTCTTT. The encoded protein is CASRIQQGAPSEAFF. This rearrangement joins TRBV28 to TRBJ1-1, with 8 bases aligning to TRBD1. CDR1 is MDHEN, CDR2 SYDVKM, per germline. This CDR3 has 15 residues. With V trimmed by 6 bases and J by 7 bases, 13 bases remained unmatched.

The chain employs TRBV6-5 and TRBJ2-6; 7 nucleotides align to TRBD1. Germline V gene sequence: CDR1 MNHEY, CDR2 SVGAGI. V shed 2 bases and J 2 bases; nucleotides not matched to a gene: 3. This CDR3 has 16 amino acids. In DNA form, the CDR3 reads TGTGCCAGCAGTTACGTAGGGGGCGCTGGGGCCAACGTCCTGACTTTC. Translation gives CASSYVGGAGANVLTF.

The chain joins TRBV5-6 to TRBJ2-5, with 10 bases matching TRBD2. CDR3 length: 16 amino acids. Per germline, CDR1 SGHDT and CDR2 YYEEEE. V shed 2 bases and J 5 bases; nucleotides not matched to a gene: 9. CDR3 protein: CASSFGLAGAGETQYF. DNA of the CDR3: TGTGCCAGCAGCTTCGGGCTAGCGGGAGCCGGTGAGACCCAGTACTTC.